This is a list of T cell receptor beta chains from one sample in a study of blood T cell repertoires in COVID-19. The repertoire was sequenced with immunoSEQ multiplex PCR; TCRdb's copy has only in-frame clones and lacks some. The sample records around 120,000 clones, about 90% being singletons. Sequencing was performed on peripheral blood. All receptors come from a human donor in a cohort sampled during active COVID-19. Each CDR3 is given with its conserved first and last residue. Fields, in order: clone size, J gene, D gene, V gene, CDR3 protein, CDR3 DNA. D genes are given only for firm matches. Clone size is shown for a subset of rows, as once, few, many or a class of expanded clone.

clone_size: .; j_call: TRBJ1-3; d_call: .; v_call: TRBV7-9; cdr3_aa: CASSPSGLSGNTIYF; cdr3_nt: TGTGCCAGCAGTCCTTCAGGGCTTTCTGGAAACACCATATATTTT
clone_size: few; j_call: TRBJ1-5; d_call: TRBD1; v_call: TRBV9; cdr3_aa: CASSAGTGGSQPQHF; cdr3_nt: TGTGCCAGCAGCGCCGGGACAGGGGGAAGTCAGCCCCAGCATTTT
clone_size: .; j_call: TRBJ1-2; d_call: TRBD1; v_call: TRBV3-1/TRBV3-2; cdr3_aa: CASSLRVQGVGTNYGYTF; cdr3_nt: TGTGCCAGCTCCTTAAGAGTACAGGGGGTCGGCACAAACTATGGCTACACCTTC
clone_size: .; j_call: TRBJ1-1; d_call: TRBD1; v_call: TRBV10-1; cdr3_aa: CASRRTGGTEAFF; cdr3_nt: TGCGCCAGCAGGAGGACAGGGGGCACTGAAGCTTTCTTT
clone_size: once; j_call: TRBJ2-7; d_call: .; v_call: TRBV20-1; cdr3_aa: CSGHLAYEQYF; cdr3_nt: TGCTCTGGACATCTCGCCTACGAGCAGTACTTC
clone_size: .; j_call: TRBJ1-3; d_call: .; v_call: TRBV19; cdr3_aa: CASRLQGQGNTIYF; cdr3_nt: TGTGCCAGTAGACTCCAGGGGCAGGGAAACACCATATATTTT
clone_size: .; j_call: TRBJ1-5; d_call: TRBD1; v_call: TRBV28; cdr3_aa: CASVQGAIDQPQHF; cdr3_nt: TGTGCCAGCGTGCAGGGGGCGATCGATCAGCCCCAGCATTTT
clone_size: .; j_call: TRBJ1-2; d_call: .; v_call: TRBV12-5; cdr3_aa: CASGPRTPRREGYTF; cdr3_nt: TGTGCTAGTGGTCCAAGGACACCCCGGCGGGAGGGCTACACCTTC
clone_size: .; j_call: TRBJ1-1; d_call: .; v_call: TRBV10-3; cdr3_aa: CAISRRQMNTEAFF; cdr3_nt: TGTGCCATCAGTAGACGACAGATGAACACTGAAGCTTTCTTT
clone_size: .; j_call: TRBJ1-1; d_call: TRBD1; v_call: TRBV5-1; cdr3_aa: CASSFSGGSNTEAFF; cdr3_nt: TGCGCCAGCAGCTTCTCAGGGGGGTCGAACACTGAAGCTTTCTTT
clone_size: .; j_call: TRBJ1-6; d_call: .; v_call: TRBV6-5; cdr3_aa: CASSQDSSYNSPLHF; cdr3_nt: TGTGCCAGCAGTCAGGACAGCTCCTATAATTCACCCCTCCACTTT
clone_size: .; j_call: TRBJ1-5; d_call: .; v_call: TRBV18; cdr3_aa: CASSEDSSNQPQHF; cdr3_nt: TGTGCCAGCTCAGAGGACTCTAGCAATCAGCCCCAGCATTTT
clone_size: .; j_call: TRBJ1-1; d_call: TRBD1; v_call: TRBV28; cdr3_aa: CASRKSQGANTEAFF; cdr3_nt: TGTGCCAGCCGTAAATCCCAGGGGGCGAACACTGAAGCTTTCTTT
clone_size: few; j_call: TRBJ2-3; d_call: TRBD2; v_call: TRBV11-3; cdr3_aa: CASSLRAGRGDTQYF; cdr3_nt: TGTGCCAGCAGCCTCCGAGCGGGAAGGGGAGATACGCAGTATTTT
clone_size: .; j_call: TRBJ2-7; d_call: .; v_call: TRBV11-2; cdr3_aa: CASSGRGNTGEQYF; cdr3_nt: TGTGCCAGCAGCGGACGGGGAAATACCGGCGAGCAGTACTTC
clone_size: .; j_call: TRBJ2-5; d_call: TRBD2; v_call: TRBV18; cdr3_aa: CASSPPGLAGGLQETQYF; cdr3_nt: TGTGCCAGCTCACCACCCGGCCTAGCGGGGGGGCTGCAAGAGACCCAGTACTTC
clone_size: .; j_call: TRBJ2-3; d_call: .; v_call: TRBV30; cdr3_aa: CAWSAWSTGTDTQYF; cdr3_nt: TGTGCCTGGAGTGCCTGGAGCACCGGCACAGATACGCAGTATTTT
clone_size: .; j_call: TRBJ2-6; d_call: TRBD1; v_call: TRBV5-4; cdr3_aa: CASRGTGYGANVLTF; cdr3_nt: TGTGCCAGCAGAGGGACAGGGTATGGGGCCAACGTCCTGACTTTC
clone_size: .; j_call: TRBJ2-1; d_call: TRBD2; v_call: TRBV7-3; cdr3_aa: CASRSGGAPYEQFF; cdr3_nt: TGTGCCAGCAGATCCGGGGGGGCCCCATATGAGCAGTTCTTC
clone_size: .; j_call: TRBJ2-4; d_call: TRBD1; v_call: TRBV5-4; cdr3_aa: CASSSGQGGSNIQYF; cdr3_nt: TGTGCCAGCAGCTCCGGACAGGGGGGATCGAACATTCAGTACTTC
clone_size: .; j_call: TRBJ1-1; d_call: .; v_call: TRBV29-1; cdr3_aa: CSVGQLQGSEAFF; cdr3_nt: TGCAGCGTCGGACAATTACAGGGTTCTGAAGCTTTCTTT
clone_size: .; j_call: TRBJ2-3; d_call: .; v_call: TRBV2; cdr3_aa: CASREGNTQYF; cdr3_nt: TGTGCCAGCAGGGAGGGGAATACGCAGTATTTT
clone_size: .; j_call: TRBJ2-4; d_call: .; v_call: TRBV28; cdr3_aa: CATDSILAKNIQYF; cdr3_nt: TGTGCCACTGACAGTATCCTAGCCAAAAACATTCAGTACTTC
clone_size: .; j_call: TRBJ2-7; d_call: .; v_call: TRBV28; cdr3_aa: CASRNEAETGYEYF; cdr3_nt: TGTGCCAGCAGAAATGAAGCGGAGACAGGCTATGAGTACTTC
clone_size: .; j_call: TRBJ2-1; d_call: TRBD2; v_call: TRBV27; cdr3_aa: CASSRRLAGSGNEQFF; cdr3_nt: TGTGCCAGCAGTCGAAGACTAGCGGGAAGCGGCAATGAGCAGTTCTTC
clone_size: .; j_call: TRBJ1-4; d_call: .; v_call: TRBV6-5; cdr3_aa: CASRRTFNEKLFF; cdr3_nt: TGTGCCAGCAGGCGTACTTTTAATGAAAAACTGTTTTTT
clone_size: .; j_call: TRBJ2-1; d_call: TRBD2; v_call: TRBV7-8; cdr3_aa: CASSLQSSGIRDEQFF; cdr3_nt: TGTGCCAGCAGCTTACAGTCCAGCGGGATTCGGGATGAGCAGTTCTTC
clone_size: .; j_call: TRBJ2-5; d_call: .; v_call: TRBV29-1; cdr3_aa: CSVEKAATGETQYF; cdr3_nt: TGCAGCGTTGAAAAGGCAGCAACGGGGGAGACCCAGTACTTC
clone_size: .; j_call: TRBJ2-7; d_call: .; v_call: TRBV24-1; cdr3_aa: CATSDTGGEQYF; cdr3_nt: TGTGCCACCAGTGATACCGGGGGCGAGCAGTACTTC